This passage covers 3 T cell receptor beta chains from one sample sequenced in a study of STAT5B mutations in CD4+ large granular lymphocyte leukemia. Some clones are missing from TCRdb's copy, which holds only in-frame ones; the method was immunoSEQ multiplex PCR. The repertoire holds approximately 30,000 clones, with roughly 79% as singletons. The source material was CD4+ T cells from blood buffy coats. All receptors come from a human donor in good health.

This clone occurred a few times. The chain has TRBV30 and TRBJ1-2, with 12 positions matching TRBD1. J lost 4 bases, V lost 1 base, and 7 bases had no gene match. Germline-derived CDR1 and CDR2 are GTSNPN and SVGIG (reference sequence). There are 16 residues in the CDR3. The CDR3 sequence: CAWSGGQGAPRYGYTF. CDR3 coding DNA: TGTGCCTGGAGTGGGGGACAGGGGGCGCCGCGCTATGGCTACACCTTC.

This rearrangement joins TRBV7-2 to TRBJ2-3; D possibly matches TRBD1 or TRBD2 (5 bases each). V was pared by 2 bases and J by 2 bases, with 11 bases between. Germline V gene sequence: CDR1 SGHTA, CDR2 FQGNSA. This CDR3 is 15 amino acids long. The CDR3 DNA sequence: TGTGCCAGCAGCTTATTCAGGGAGCACACAGATACGCAGTATTTT. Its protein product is CASSLFREHTDTQYF.

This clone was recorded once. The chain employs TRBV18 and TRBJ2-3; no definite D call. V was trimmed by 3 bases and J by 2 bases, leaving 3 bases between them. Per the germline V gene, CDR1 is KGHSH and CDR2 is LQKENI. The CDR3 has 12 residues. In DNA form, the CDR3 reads TGTGCCAGCTCACCCGACACAGATACGCAGTATTTT. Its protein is CASSPDTDTQYF.